Below, one T cell receptor beta chain is given with its context. This CDR3 is built from 15 residues. The V end was cut by 4 bases, the J end by 3 bases, with 13 bases between. CDR1 and CDR2 (germline): MNHGY, SAAAGT. Specified treatment: randomized to nivolumab then ipilimumab (arm A) or the reverse (arm B). These data come from a study of sequential checkpoint blockade in melanoma. The overall study: Each arm's sequence ended with maintenance nivolumab.

Profiled with immunoSEQ multiplex PCR; TCRdb holds only in-frame clones, not every one. The table lists fewer than 20,000 clones, around 70% of them singletons. This material consisted of tumor tissue (inferred from file names), taken from a patient given nivolumab and ipilimumab in sequence. The clonotype was recovered from a human donor with melanoma. The chain has TRBV6-8 and TRBJ2-1; weak D call: TRBD2 (6 bases). CDR3 bases: TGTGCCAGCAGTTCAATAGCGGTTCGCTACAATGAGCAGTTCTTC. Its translation is CASSSIAVRYNEQFF.